This T cell receptor (beta chain) was profiled in a study of brain metastases from non-small cell lung cancer. Clones were read by immunoSEQ multiplex PCR, and TCRdb kept only the in-frame ones, dropping some. The table includes under 3,000 clones, around 83% detected once. Study-level points and caveats: T-cell clones appeared expanded in 64% of brain metastases relative to matched primary tumors.

Trimming shortened V by 10 bases and J by 5 bases, and 11 bases separated the two germline ends. Germline V gives CDR1 MNHNY, CDR2 SVGAGI (reference sequence). The CDR3 runs 11 residues. Of note for this clone: The antigen is not known.

The clonotype was recovered from a donor aged 40 or older with non-small cell lung cancer. Sequencing was performed on primary lung tumor tissue. The chain is built from TRBV6-6 and TRBJ2-5, with D maybe TRBD1 (6 bases). This CDR3 reads CAIEGEETQYF. The CDR3 nucleotides are TGTGCCATCGAGGGGGAGGAGACCCAGTACTTC.